Given below is one T cell receptor (beta chain) in context. Healthy people donating bone marrow made up the donors. This specimen belongs to a study of cytomegalovirus exposure and HLA in healthy donors. The PCR employed 60 Vbeta primers together with 13 Jbeta primers. Sequencing used immunoSEQ multiplex PCR; TCRdb keeps in-frame clones, though not all of them. The sample includes roughly 180,000 clones, roughly a tenth of them seen just once. This CDR3 is 13 amino acids long. The V gene end was trimmed by 7 bases and the J gene end by 6 bases; junction bases not matched to a gene: 6. Germline CDR1 reads SNHLY; CDR2 reads FYNNEI.

This rearrangement joins TRBV2 to TRBJ2-1; 7 bases agree with TRBD2. The specimen was PBMCs. The source of this sequence is a woman aged 30 to 39 in good health and CMV-seropositive. The CDR3 reads CASIGLDVNEQFF. As DNA, the CDR3 is TGTGCCAGCATCGGACTAGACGTCAATGAGCAGTTCTTC.